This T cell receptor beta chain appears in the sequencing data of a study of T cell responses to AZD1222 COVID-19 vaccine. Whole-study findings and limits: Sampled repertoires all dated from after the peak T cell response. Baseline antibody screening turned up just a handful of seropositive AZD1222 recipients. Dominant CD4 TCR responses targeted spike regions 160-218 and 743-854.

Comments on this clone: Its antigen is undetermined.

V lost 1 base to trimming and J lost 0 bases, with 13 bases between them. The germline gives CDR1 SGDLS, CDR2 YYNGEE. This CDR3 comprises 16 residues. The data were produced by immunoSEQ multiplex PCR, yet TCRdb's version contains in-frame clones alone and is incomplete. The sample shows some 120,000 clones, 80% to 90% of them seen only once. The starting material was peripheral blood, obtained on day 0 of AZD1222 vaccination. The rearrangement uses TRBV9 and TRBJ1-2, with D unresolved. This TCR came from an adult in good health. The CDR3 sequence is CASSVTVVPTNYGYTF. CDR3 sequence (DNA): TGTGCCAGCAGCGTAACGGTGGTGCCCACTAACTATGGCTACACCTTC.